This TCR beta chain stems from a study of OX40 agonist ivuxolimab in advanced cancers. Study context: Treatment of patients was with ivuxolimab, an agonistic anti-OX40 (CD134) antibody. From about 23 to 85 years was the age range, with a mean of around 57 years, and about 83% were male. Study results and caveats: Several nonresponders also turned out to have low normalized T-cell clonal expansion. There was clonal expansion of CD4+ and CD8+ blood T cells by week 6 at 0.1 to 3.0 mg/kg.

TCRdb's copy holds only in-frame clones and misses some; the assay was immunoSEQ multiplex PCR. The sample holds approximately 47,000 clones, approximately 87% seen once. In the case of this clone: The antigen is unknown.

Per the germline V gene, CDR1 is MNHNY and CDR2 is SVGAGI (reference sequence). Losses at the gene ends were 5 bases for V and 5 bases for J; bases not matched to a gene: 6. This CDR3 has 15 amino acids. V is TRBV6-6 and J is TRBJ2-1; the match to TRBD2 covers 10 bases. This clonotype was obtained from an adult with an advanced solid tumor such as melanoma, head and neck, liver or kidney cancer. Sequenced here: CD4+ or CD8+ T cells sorted from blood, sampled in a trial of the OX40 agonist ivuxolimab. CDR3 residues: CASSKGLALNNEQFF. The CDR3 DNA sequence: TGTGCCAGCAGTAAGGGACTAGCGCTTAACAATGAGCAGTTCTTC.